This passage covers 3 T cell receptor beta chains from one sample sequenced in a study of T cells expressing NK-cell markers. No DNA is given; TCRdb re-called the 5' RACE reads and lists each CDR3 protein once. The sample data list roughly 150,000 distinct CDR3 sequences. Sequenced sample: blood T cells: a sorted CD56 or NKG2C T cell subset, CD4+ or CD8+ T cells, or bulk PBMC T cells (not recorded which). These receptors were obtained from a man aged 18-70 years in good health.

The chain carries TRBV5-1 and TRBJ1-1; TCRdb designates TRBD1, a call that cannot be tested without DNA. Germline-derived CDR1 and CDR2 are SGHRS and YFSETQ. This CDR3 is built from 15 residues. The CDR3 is CASSLRTGKNTEAFF.

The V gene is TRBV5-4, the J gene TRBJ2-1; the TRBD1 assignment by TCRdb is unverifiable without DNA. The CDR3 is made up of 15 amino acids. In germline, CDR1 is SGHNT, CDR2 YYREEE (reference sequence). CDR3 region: CASSLMLAGAGEQFF.

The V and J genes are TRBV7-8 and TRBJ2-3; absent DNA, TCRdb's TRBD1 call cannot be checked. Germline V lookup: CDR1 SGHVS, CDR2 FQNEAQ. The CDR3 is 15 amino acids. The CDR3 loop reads CASSPESGVTDTQYF.